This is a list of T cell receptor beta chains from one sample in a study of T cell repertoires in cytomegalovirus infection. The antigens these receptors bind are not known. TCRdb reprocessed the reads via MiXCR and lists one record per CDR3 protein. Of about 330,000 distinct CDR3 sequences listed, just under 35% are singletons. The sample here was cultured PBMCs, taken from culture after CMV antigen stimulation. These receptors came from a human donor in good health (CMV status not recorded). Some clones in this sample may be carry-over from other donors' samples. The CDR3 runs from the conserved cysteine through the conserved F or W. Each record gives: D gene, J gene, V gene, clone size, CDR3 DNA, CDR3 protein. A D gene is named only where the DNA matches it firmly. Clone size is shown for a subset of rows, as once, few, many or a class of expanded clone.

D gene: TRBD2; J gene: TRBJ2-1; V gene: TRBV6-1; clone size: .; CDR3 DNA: TGTGCCAGCGAACCTGGGGGACTAGAGGGGCACAATGAGCAGTTCTTC; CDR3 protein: CASEPGGLEGHNEQFF
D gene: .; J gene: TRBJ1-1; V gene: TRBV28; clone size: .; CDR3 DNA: TGTGCCAGCAGTTTATATAACAGTGCCTCGAACACTGAAGCTTTCTTT; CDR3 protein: CASSLYNSASNTEAFF
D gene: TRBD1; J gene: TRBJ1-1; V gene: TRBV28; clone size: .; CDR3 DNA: TGTGCCAGCAGTTTAGACAGGGTAAAGATGGCTTTCTTT; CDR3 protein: CASSLDRVKMAFF
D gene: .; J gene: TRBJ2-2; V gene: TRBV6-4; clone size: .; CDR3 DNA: TGTGCCAGCAGTGTGACGTTGAACACCGGGGAGCTGTTTTTT; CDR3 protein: CASSVTLNTGELFF
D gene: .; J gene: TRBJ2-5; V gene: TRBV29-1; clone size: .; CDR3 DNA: TGCAGCGTTGCAGGGGTGGTAGCAGAGACCCAGTACTTC; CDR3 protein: CSVAGVVAETQYF
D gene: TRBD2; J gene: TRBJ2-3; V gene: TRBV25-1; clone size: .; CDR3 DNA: TGTGCCAGCAGTGAATTTTTAGCGGGAAGCACAGATACGCAGTATTTT; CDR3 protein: CASSEFLAGSTDTQYF
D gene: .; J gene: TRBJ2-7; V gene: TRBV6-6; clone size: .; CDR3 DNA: TGTGCCAGCAGTTACCCAGACAGCAACATTCTCTCCTACGAGCAGTACTTC; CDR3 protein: CASSYPDSNILSYEQYF
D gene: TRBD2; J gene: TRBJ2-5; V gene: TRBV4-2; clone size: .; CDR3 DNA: TGTGCCAGCAGCGAGACTAGCGGGGAGACCCAGTACTTC; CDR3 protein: CASSETSGETQYF
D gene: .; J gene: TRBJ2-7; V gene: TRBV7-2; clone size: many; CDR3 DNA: TGTGCCAGCAGCTTATTCCGTCTCGAGCAGTACTTC; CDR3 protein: CASSLFRLEQYF
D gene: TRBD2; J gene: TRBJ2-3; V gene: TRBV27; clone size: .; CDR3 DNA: TGTGCCAGCAGTCCGCTAGCGGTCCTCCCAGATACGCAGTATTTT; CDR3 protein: CASSPLAVLPDTQYF
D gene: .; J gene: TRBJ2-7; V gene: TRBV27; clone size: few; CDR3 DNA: TGTGCCAGCAGGACCCAGGCCTCGATTCAATACGAGCAGTACTTC; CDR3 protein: CASRTQASIQYEQYF
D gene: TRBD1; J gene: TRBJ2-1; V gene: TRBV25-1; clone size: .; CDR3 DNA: TGTGCCAGCAGTGAGACAGGGGGCTATCCCTACAATGAGCAGTTCTTC; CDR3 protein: CASSETGGYPYNEQFF
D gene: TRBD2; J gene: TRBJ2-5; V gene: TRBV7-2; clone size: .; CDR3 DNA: TGTGCCAGCAGCTTCCCTAGCGGGGGCATTAAAGAGACCCAGTACTTC; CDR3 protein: CASSFPSGGIKETQYF
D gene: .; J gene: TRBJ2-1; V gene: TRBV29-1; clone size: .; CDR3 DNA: TGCAGCGTTGTCCCCGGTCAGGAGGATGAGCAGTTCTTC; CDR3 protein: CSVVPGQEDEQFF
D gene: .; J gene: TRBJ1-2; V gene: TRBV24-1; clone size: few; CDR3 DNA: TGTGCCACCAGTAGCAGTAACTATGGCTACACCTTC; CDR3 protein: CATSSSNYGYTF
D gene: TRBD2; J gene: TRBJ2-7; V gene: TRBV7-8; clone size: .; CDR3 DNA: TGTGCCAGCATGGCGGGAGTCGCCTACGAGCAGTACTTC; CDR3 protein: CASMAGVAYEQYF
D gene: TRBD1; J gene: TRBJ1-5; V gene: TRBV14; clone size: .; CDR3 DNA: TGTGCCAGCAGCCAACGGACAGGGTATTATAGCAATCAGCCCCAGCATTTT; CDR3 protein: CASSQRTGYYSNQPQHF
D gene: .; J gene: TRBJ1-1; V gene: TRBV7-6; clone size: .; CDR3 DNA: TGTGCTAGCAGCTTAGTAAGGGGCGAGTTTGAAGCTTTCTTT; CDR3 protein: CASSLVRGEFEAFF
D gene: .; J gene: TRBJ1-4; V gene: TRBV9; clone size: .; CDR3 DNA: TGTGCCAGCGCCCGAGGGCCCAATGAAAAACTGTTTTTT; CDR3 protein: CASARGPNEKLFF
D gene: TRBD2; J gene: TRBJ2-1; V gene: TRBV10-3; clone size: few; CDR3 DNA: TGTGCCATCAGTGAGTCGGCCGGGACTAGATATGAGCAGTTCTTC; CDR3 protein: CAISESAGTRYEQFF
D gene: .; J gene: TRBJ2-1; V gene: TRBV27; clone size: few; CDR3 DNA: TGTGCCAGCAGTCCGACCTCCAGGGTACACAATGAGCAGTTCTTC; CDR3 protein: CASSPTSRVHNEQFF
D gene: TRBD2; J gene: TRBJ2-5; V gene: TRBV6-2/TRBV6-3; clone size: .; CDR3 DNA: TGTGCCACCCGACTGAGCGGGACCGAGACCCAGTACTTC; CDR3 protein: CATRLSGTETQYF
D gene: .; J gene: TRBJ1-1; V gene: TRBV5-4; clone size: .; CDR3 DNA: TGTGCCAGCAGTAACACAGTAAACACTGAAGCTTTCTTT; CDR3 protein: CASSNTVNTEAFF
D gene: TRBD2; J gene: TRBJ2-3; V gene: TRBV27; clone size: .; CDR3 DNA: TGTGCCAGCAGTCGTAGCGGGACTTATAGCACAGATACGCAGTATTTT; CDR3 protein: CASSRSGTYSTDTQYF
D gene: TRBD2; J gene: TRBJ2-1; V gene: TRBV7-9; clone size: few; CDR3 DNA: TGTGCCAGCAGCTTAGTAGCGGGAGACAACAATGAGCAGTTCTTC; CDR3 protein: CASSLVAGDNNEQFF
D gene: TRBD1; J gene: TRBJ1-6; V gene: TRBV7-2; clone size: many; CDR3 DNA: TGTGCCAGCAGCACGGGACAGGGTTATTCACCCCTCCACTTT; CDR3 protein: CASSTGQGYSPLHF
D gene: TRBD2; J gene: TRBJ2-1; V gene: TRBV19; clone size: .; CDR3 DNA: TGTGCCAGCCGTCGTACTAGCGGGAGGTGGTCCTACAATGAGCAGTTCTTC; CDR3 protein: CASRRTSGRWSYNEQFF
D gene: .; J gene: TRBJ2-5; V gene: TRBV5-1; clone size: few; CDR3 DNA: TGCGCCAGCAGCGCTGCACAAGCACAAGAGACCCAGTACTTC; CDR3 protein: CASSAAQAQETQYF
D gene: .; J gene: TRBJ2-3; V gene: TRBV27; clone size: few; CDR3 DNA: TGTGCCAGCAGTCAATCGGCAGATACGCAGTATTTT; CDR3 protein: CASSQSADTQYF
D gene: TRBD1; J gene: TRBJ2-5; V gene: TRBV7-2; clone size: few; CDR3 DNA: TGTGCCAGCAGCATCGACAGGGTGGAGGAGACCCAGTACTTC; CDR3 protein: CASSIDRVEETQYF
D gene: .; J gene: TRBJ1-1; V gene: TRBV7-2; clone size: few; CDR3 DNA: TGTGCCAGCAGCCCAAGGGCCAGATCCACTGAAGCTTTCTTT; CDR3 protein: CASSPRARSTEAFF
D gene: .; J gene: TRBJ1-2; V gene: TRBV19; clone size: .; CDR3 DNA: TGTGCCAGCTTGATGCAGGGGAACTATGGCTACACCTTC; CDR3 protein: CASLMQGNYGYTF
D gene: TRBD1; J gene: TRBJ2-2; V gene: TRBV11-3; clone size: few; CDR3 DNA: TGTGCCAGCAGCTTCCCCCAGGGGGAGACGAACACCGGGGAGCTGTTTTTT; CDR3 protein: CASSFPQGETNTGELFF
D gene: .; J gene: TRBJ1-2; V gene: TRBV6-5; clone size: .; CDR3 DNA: TGTGCCAGCAGCGACAGGTTCTATGGCTACACCTTC; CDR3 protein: CASSDRFYGYTF
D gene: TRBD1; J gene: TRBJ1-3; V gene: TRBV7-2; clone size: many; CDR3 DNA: TGTGCCAGCAGCTCAGGACAGGGGGACGTCTCTGGAAACACCATATATTTT; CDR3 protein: CASSSGQGDVSGNTIYF
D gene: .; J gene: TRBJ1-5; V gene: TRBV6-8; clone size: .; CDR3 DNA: TGTGCCAGCAGTTACTCACCAGGCAGGGGAATCAATCAGCCCCAGCATTTT; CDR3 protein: CASSYSPGRGINQPQHF
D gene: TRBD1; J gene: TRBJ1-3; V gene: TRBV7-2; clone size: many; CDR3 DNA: TGTGCCAGCACCTATCCCGGGACAGTTGGAAACACCATATATTTT; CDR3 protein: CASTYPGTVGNTIYF
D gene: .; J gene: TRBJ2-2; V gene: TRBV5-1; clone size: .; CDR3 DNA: TGCGCCAGCAGCTGGCTAACGCGAAAGACCGGGGAGCTGTTTTTT; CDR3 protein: CASSWLTRKTGELFF
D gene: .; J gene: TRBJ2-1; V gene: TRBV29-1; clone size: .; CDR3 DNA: TGCAGCGGGGCCCGAGGGAGGAATGAGCAGTTCTTC; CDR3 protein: CSGARGRNEQFF
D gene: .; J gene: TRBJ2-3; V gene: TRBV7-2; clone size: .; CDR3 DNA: TGTGCCAGCAGCTTACGGATGCCCCTAGATACGCAGTATTTT; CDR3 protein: CASSLRMPLDTQYF
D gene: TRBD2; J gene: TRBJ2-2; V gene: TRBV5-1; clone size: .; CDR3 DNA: TGCGCCAGCAGCTTCAAGCGGGAGATCGGGGAGCTGTTTTTT; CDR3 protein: CASSFKREIGELFF
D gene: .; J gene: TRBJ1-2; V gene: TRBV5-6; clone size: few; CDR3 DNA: TGTGCCAGCAGCTTGGGAAAAGTCAGGGAGGACTATGGCTACACCTTC; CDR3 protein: CASSLGKVREDYGYTF
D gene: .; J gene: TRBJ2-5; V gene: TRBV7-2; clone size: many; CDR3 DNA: TGTGCCAGCAGCTTAGTGGCGGGAAGAAGAGAGACCCAGTACTTC; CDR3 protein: CASSLVAGRRETQYF
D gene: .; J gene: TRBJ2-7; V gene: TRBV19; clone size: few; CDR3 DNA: TGTGCCAGTAGTCCCTGGCAGGGAAGGTCCTACGAGCAGTACTTC; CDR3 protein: CASSPWQGRSYEQYF
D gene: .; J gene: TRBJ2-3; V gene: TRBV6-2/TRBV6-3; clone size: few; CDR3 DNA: TGTGCCAGCAGTTACGCACAGGGAAACTTTTACACAGATACGCAGTATTTT; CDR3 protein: CASSYAQGNFYTDTQYF
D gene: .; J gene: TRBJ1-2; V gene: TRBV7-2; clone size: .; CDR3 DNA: TGTGCCAGCAGCTTAATGGCCGCGGCGGCGGGCTACACCTTC; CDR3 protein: CASSLMAAAAGYTF
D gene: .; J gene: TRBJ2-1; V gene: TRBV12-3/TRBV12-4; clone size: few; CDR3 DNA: TGTGCCAGTCGGGCCCGGACCCACAATGAGCAGTTCTTC; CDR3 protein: CASRARTHNEQFF
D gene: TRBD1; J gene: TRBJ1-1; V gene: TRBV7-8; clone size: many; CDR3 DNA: TGTGCCAGCAGCTTAGCGGGACAGAAGAACACTGAAGCTTTCTTT; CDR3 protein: CASSLAGQKNTEAFF
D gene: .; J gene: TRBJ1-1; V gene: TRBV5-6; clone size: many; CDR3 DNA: TGTGCCAGCAGCTCGACGTGGCAGGGTGACACTGAAGCTTTCTTT; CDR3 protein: CASSSTWQGDTEAFF